The clone carrying this TCR beta chain was seen repeatedly, ten times or more. The time point is: newly diagnosed GD, antithyroid drugs for less than 3 months. RNA from PBMCs was the source of the TCR library. These data belong to a study of regulatory T cells in long-lasting Graves disease. Arm-PCR of CDR3 regions and iRepertoire HTBI primers were the basis on which TCR beta libraries were built. TCRdb re-called the multiplex PCR reads with MiXCR, one entry per CDR3 protein. The sample yields some 340,000 distinct CDR3 sequences, roughly 12% seen once. These data are also associated with another study on T cells in Graves' hyperthyroidism and ophthalmopathy. According to that study: Researchers ran a first-round RT-PCR on the TCR CDR3 using the HTBI primer set.

The source material was peripheral blood mononuclear cells (PBMCs), sampled at new diagnosis, from a patient treated with antithyroid drugs. The receptor was derived from a woman between 18 and 30 years old with Graves disease.

The CDR3 bases are TGTGCCAGCAGCCAAACCTACGGGAAAGGATGGGGCAATCAGCCCCAGCATTTT. This encodes CASSQTYGKGWGNQPQHF. V is TRBV3-1 and J is TRBJ1-5, with no clear D. CDR1 is LGHDT and CDR2 is YNNKEL in the germline V gene (reference sequence). This CDR3 has 18 residues. The V and J ends lost 2 bases and 2 bases respectively, with 19 bases between them.